This entry features one TCR beta chain sequence. The data were obtained in a study of regulatory T cells in long-lasting Graves disease. This CDR3 comprises 15 residues. Trimming shortened V by 0 bases and J by 0 bases, and 4 bases separated the two germline ends. Germline V gives CDR1 SGHDT, CDR2 YYEEEE. Sequencing libraries for TCR beta were prepared with iRepertoire HTBI primers and Arm-PCR of CDR3 regions. Each CDR3 protein gets one entry after TCRdb re-called the multiplex PCR reads with MiXCR. The repertoire holds under 350,000 distinct CDR3 sequences, with approximately 20% as singletons. Stated time point: persistent/refractory GD, antithyroid drugs over 5 years with positive TRAb. Scientists built the TCR library using RNA that was extracted from PBMCs.

This chain connects TRBV5-6 to TRBJ2-6, with D uncertain. The sequence came from a female donor with Graves disease. The material was peripheral blood mononuclear cells (PBMCs), obtained when the disease was refractory, from a patient treated with antithyroid drugs. DNA for the CDR3: TGTGCCAGCAGCTTGGTGGTCTCTGGGGCCAACGTCCTGACTTTC. Its protein is CASSLVVSGANVLTF.